This TCR beta chain was recorded in a study of blood T cells in healthy people across ages. Notes on the study in general: Relative to aged donors, long-lived donors carried more naive CD4+ cells and displayed higher diversity.

This clonotype was counted a few times. Its antigen remains unknown. Deletions cut 4 bases from V and 2 bases from J, with 11 bases between. The CDR3 contains 14 residues. Per germline, CDR1 SGHKS and CDR2 YYEKEE (reference sequence). Next came a second PCR, run for roughly 6 to 11 cycles, which used a sample-barcoded 5' primer along with a J-beta primer mix. TCRdb reanalysed the 5' RACE reads using MiXCR and keeps one entry per CDR3 protein. The sample holds approximately 800,000 distinct CDR3 sequences, roughly 26% seen once. These data also formed part of another study, on T cells of mothers and their children. That report notes: Related mother-child pairs shared marginally more repertoire than unrelated pairs, though not significantly.

The chain employs TRBV5-5 and TRBJ2-3; D ambiguous. The sequenced sample was blood. The receptor comes from a boy aged 5-17 years in good health. CDR3 DNA sequence: TGTGCCAGCAGCGGCCCGCCTCCCACAGATACGCAGTATTTT. This translates into CASSGPPPTDTQYF.